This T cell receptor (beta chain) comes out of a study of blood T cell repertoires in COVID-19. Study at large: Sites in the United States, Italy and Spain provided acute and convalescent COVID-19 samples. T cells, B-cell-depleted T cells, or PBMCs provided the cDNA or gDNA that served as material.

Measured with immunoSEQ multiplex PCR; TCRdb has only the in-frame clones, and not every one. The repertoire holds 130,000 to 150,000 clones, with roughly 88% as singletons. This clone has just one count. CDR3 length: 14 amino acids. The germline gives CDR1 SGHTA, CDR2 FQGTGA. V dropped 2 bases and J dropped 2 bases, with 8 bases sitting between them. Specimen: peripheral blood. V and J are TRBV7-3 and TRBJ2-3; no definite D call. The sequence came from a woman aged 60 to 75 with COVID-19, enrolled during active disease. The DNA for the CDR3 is TGTGCCAGCAGCTTAGGGCAGCCCACAGATACGCAGTATTTT. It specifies CASSLGQPTDTQYF.